These T cell receptor beta chains were read from a single sample in a study of regulatory T cells in long-lasting Graves disease. MiXCR, applied by TCRdb to the multiplex PCR reads, yields one record per CDR3 protein. Found here are some 420,000 distinct CDR3 sequences, roughly 23% of them singletons; the top ten hold 13%. The material was peripheral blood mononuclear cells (PBMCs), obtained when the disease was refractory, from a patient treated with antithyroid drugs. The receptors stem from a female donor with Graves disease. Each CDR3 is given with its conserved first and last residue. A D gene is named only where the DNA matches it firmly. Expanded clones are given a class, and other clones once, few, many or no size at all.

j_call v_call d_call clone_size cdr3_aa cdr3_nt
TRBJ2-7 TRBV2 NA many CASRTLRTPYEQYF TGTGCCAGCAGAACACTCAGGACCCCCTACGAGCAGTACTTC
TRBJ2-5 TRBV18 NA many CASSPPSTPRETQYF TGTGCCAGCTCACCACCCTCAACTCCACGGGAGACCCAGTACTTC
TRBJ1-6 TRBV25-1 NA NA CASSEYSAGQHNSPLHF TGTGCCAGCAGTGAATACTCAGCAGGACAGCATAATTCACCCCTCCACTTT
TRBJ1-2 TRBV28 NA many CASRPQQRNYGYTF TGTGCCAGCCGCCCCCAGCAGAGGAACTATGGCTACACCTTC
TRBJ2-5 TRBV30 NA many CAWSQVGETQYF TGTGCCTGGAGTCAGGTAGGAGAGACCCAGTACTTC
TRBJ1-5 TRBV7-8 NA few CASSLRWGGVNRDQPQHF TGTGCCAGCAGCCTTAGATGGGGGGGGGTTAATCGTGACCAGCCCCAGCATTTT
TRBJ2-7 TRBV28 NA many CASSLAPGGGGEQYF TGTGCCAGCAGTTTGGCCCCCGGGGGAGGGGGCGAGCAGTACTTC
TRBJ1-2 TRBV24-1 TRBD1 many CATSDGDRGYGYTF TGTGCCACCAGTGATGGGGACAGGGGCTATGGCTACACCTTC
TRBJ2-1 TRBV4-3 NA few CASSQAPGRNEQFF TGCGCCAGCAGCCAAGCTCCGGGGCGCAATGAGCAGTTCTTC
TRBJ1-6 TRBV30 NA NA CAWAESYNSPLHF TGTGCCTGGGCGGAGTCCTATAATTCACCCCTCCACTTT
TRBJ1-2 TRBV11-2 TRBD1 many CASSSGLEGARNGYTF TGTGCCAGCAGCTCCGGCTTGGAGGGGGCGCGGAATGGCTACACCTTC
TRBJ1-2 TRBV30 TRBD1 NA CACGQAFDGYTF TGTGCCTGCGGACAGGCTTTTGATGGCTACACCTTC
TRBJ2-1 TRBV6-1 NA few CASSNLARRYNEQFF TGTGCCAGCAGTAACCTAGCGAGGAGATACAATGAGCAGTTCTTC
TRBJ2-7 TRBV29-1 NA many CSATEAYEQYF TGCAGCGCCACAGAAGCCTACGAGCAGTACTTC
TRBJ2-1 TRBV27 TRBD2 once CASSSIAGGAFF TGTGCCAGCAGTTCTATAGCGGGAGGCGCGTTCTTC
TRBJ1-1 TRBV12-3/TRBV12-4 NA many CASSLAQGSPFF TGTGCCAGCAGTTTAGCGCAGGGATCGCCTTTCTTT
TRBJ1-2 TRBV2 NA many CASGANNYGYTF TGTGCCAGCGGGGCGAATAACTATGGCTACACCTTC
TRBJ2-6 TRBV12-3/TRBV12-4 TRBD1 many CASTDRAGANVLTF TGTGCCAGCACAGACAGGGCTGGGGCCAACGTCCTGACTTTC
TRBJ1-4 TRBV28 NA NA CASTVGGGEKLFF TGTGCCAGCACTGTCGGGGGGGGCGAAAAACTGTTTTTT
TRBJ2-5 TRBV9 TRBD2 many CASSKGLAGAETQYF TGTGCCAGCAGCAAAGGACTAGCGGGAGCAGAGACCCAGTACTTC